The text below deals with one T cell receptor (beta chain). Its recognized antigen is unknown. Per-nucleotide qualities are absent, and no much larger clonotype sits a single base away. A FACSAria II was used to sort memory CD4+ T cells, defined as single viable CD3+CD4+CD8-CD45RO+ cells. CMV serostatus was determined using a Roche Elecsys assay that detects serum IgG against CMV pp150, pp28, p38 and p52. Once the samples were thawed, total CD4+ T cells were enriched through positive selection using CD4 magnetic microbeads. Samples originated from another study that specifically interrogated the CD4+ T cell memory repertoire. Peripheral blood mononuclear cells were isolated and cryopreserved according to standard operating procedures, and serum was stored at -80 degrees C. Staining used CD3-PerCP (BW264/56), CD4-APC (RPA-T4), CD45RO-PE (UCHT1) and CD8-Pacific Orange (3B5) antibodies, with Sytox blue excluding non-viable cells.

These data are taken from a study of memory CD4+ T cells and cytomegalovirus serostatus (dated by TCRdb to the late 2010s). Some background on the complete study: The cohort comprised about 33 healthy Belgian adults, 9 CMV seropositive and some 24 CMV seronegative. To replicate a published TCR-based CMV serostatus classifier, the researchers sequenced the CD4+ memory TCRbeta repertoires of a Belgian cohort whose cytomegalovirus serostatus was known.

General conclusions and limits of the study: For predicting CMV serostatus, the median bootstrapped AUC was approximately 0.95 using the original framework and around 0.91 using a US-trained random forest. A median bootstrapped AUC of 0.95 with a 95% CI of 0.76-1.00 was achieved on the Belgian cohort by the original-framework classifier. The results were read as suggesting that the CMV-associated TCR signature is, for the most part, present in the CD4+ memory repertoire. Only CD4+CD45RO+ memory cells were sequenced, in contrast to the original study, which included naive and memory CD4+ and CD8+ populations. Of more than 150 previously reported CMV-associated TCRbeta sequences, over 65 appeared in the CD4+ memory repertoires, each in one to five individuals.

The Quick-DNA Microprep Kit was used to extract genomic DNA from the sorted cells. Amplification of TCRbeta DNA was done with the immunoSEQ hsTCRbeta kit, following the protocol from the manufacturer. TCRbeta libraries were sequenced on an Illumina MiSeq instrument. As for the original processing: Once out-of-frame sequences had been removed, millions of distinct TCRbeta sequences were left, which works out to an average of roughly 67,000 per individual. Two values were used to score each individual: the count of roughly 150 previously reported CMV-associated TCRbeta sequences and the total count of productive distinct TCRbeta sequences. A beta-binomial model was reimplemented in Python, and random forests from scikit-learn, run with default parameters, were trained on data from the US cohort. Classifier performance on the Belgian cohort was summarized as median AUC with percentile confidence intervals over 10,000 bootstrap iterations. In its TCRdb copy, this immuneACCESS table keeps in-frame sequences only and misses some clones. Where compared with another copy, unresolved V genes explain less than half of these, and the others have no known cause. For V, J and clone size, that table is used; D and trimming come from the DNA. The sample table holds about 52,000 clones, of which 65% to 85% were seen once. Together, the top ten hold about 2.1% of the sample.

Source material: memory CD4+ T cells from blood. The TCR comes from an adult in good health and CMV-seropositive.

The DNA is as follows: TGTGCCAGCAGGGGAGTCGAGCAGTACTTC. Translated, it reads CASRGVEQYF. This sequence uses TRBV2 and TRBJ2-7; matching of 5 bases hints at TRBD2 as the D gene. V and J lose 6 bases and 6 bases, and a span of 6 bases separates them. Reading the germline V gene gives CDR1 SNHLY and CDR2 FYNNEI. Measured from the cysteine to the phenylalanine, the CDR3 is 10 residues long. Just the 30-base CDR3 DNA is kept, in frame starting at base 1.